Presented here are 8 T cell receptor beta chains from one specimen sequenced in a study of T-cell reconstitution after alpha-beta-depleted transplantation in children. Unique molecular identifiers were incorporated into the prepared TCRbeta library. TCRdb reprocessed the PCR reads via MiXCR and lists one record per CDR3 protein. The data contain around 450,000 distinct CDR3 sequences, roughly 10% of them singletons. Here the sequenced sample was PBMCs, taken before TCRalphabeta/CD19-depleted stem cell transplant. Receptor source: a child younger than 10 with inherited bone marrow failure, due to receive a stem cell transplant.

This clonotype has a count of ten or more. The chain carries TRBV5-1 and TRBJ2-3; 7 nucleotides line up with TRBD1. CDR3 length equals 18 residues. With V trimmed by 0 bases and J by 2 bases, 12 bases remained unmatched. Germline CDR1 SGHRS, CDR2 YFSETQ. DNA of the CDR3: TGCGCCAGCAGCTTGGGACTGGAACTGGGACAGTACACAGATACGCAGTATTTT. Amino acid sequence: CASSLGLELGQYTDTQYF.

This clonotype was detected many times. The chain carries TRBV24-1 and TRBJ2-1; D is ambiguous. CDR3 length equals 18 residues. CDR1 KGHDR and CDR2 SFDVKD come from the germline V gene. The V gene lost 0 bases and the J gene lost 4 bases, with 18 bases spanning the gap. The CDR3 reads CATSDLSPLGNTYNEQFF. In nucleotides, the CDR3 is TGTGCCACCAGTGATTTGTCACCGTTAGGGAACACTTACAATGAGCAGTTCTTC.

The table lists this clonotype with many counts. This chain uses TRBV29-1 with TRBJ2-1; TRBD1 matches 10 bases. Trimming at V came to 3 bases and at J to 3 bases, leaving 5 bases not matched to a gene. Germline V gene data show CDR1 as SQVTM and CDR2 as ANQGSEA. The CDR3 has 15 residues. This CDR3 reads CSVDSGTGDYNEQFF. The CDR3 bases are TGCAGCGTTGACTCCGGGACAGGGGACTACAATGAGCAGTTCTTC.

This clonotype has a handful of counts. The genes are TRBV27 and TRBJ1-1, with a possible D match to TRBD1 (5 bases). Germline loops: CDR1 MNHEY, CDR2 SMNVEV (reference sequence). There are 13 residues in the CDR3. With 8 bases removed from V and 3 bases from J, the gap between germline ends came to 13 bases. Here the CDR3 DNA reads TGTGCCAGCGGAATCAGGGAGGACACTGAAGCTTTCTTT. This sequence encodes CASGIREDTEAFF.

This clonotype occurred many times. The gene calls are TRBV29-1 and TRBJ1-2; 8 bases map to TRBD1. The CDR3 is made up of 12 amino acids. V was clipped by 7 bases and J by 8 bases; unmatched bases: 9. CDR1 is SQVTM and CDR2 is ANQGSEA in the germline V gene. DNA of the CDR3: TGCAGCGCGCCGTCTAACAGGGGGGGCTACACCTTC. Translating it yields CSAPSNRGGYTF.

The chain joins TRBV18 to TRBJ1-1; a weak D match, TRBD1 (6 bases). Germline lookup yields CDR1 KGHSH and CDR2 LQKENI. There are 13 residues in the CDR3. V was trimmed by 5 bases and J by 3 bases, leaving 10 bases between them. The DNA for the CDR3 is TGTGCCAGCTCAAGGGGGGAGCACACTGAAGCTTTCTTT. This gives the protein CASSRGEHTEAFF.

With respect to this clonotype: This sequence may be a read error, since a much larger clone differs from it by one base. The J gene is TRBJ2-2, the V gene TRBV29-1; D is undetermined. There are 14 residues in the CDR3. V was shortened by 2 bases and J by 4 bases, with 11 bases between the two germline ends. Germline lookup yields CDR1 SQVTM and CDR2 ANQGSEA. The CDR3 DNA sequence: TGCAGCGTTGAACTTCCCGTGACCACCGGGGAGCTGTTTTTT. Its translation: CSVELPVTTGELFF.

This sequence joins TRBV7-2 and TRBJ2-7; the match to TRBD2 covers 12 bases. Trimming cost V 3 bases and J 0 bases; bases outside gene matches: 24. This CDR3 is built from 23 residues. The germline gives CDR1 SGHTA, CDR2 FQGNSA. The CDR3 here is CASSFITRRSRLAGVGNSYEQYF. The CDR3 region has the DNA TGTGCCAGCAGCTTTATCACGAGAAGGTCGAGACTAGCGGGAGTGGGCAACTCCTACGAGCAGTACTTC.